A selection of T cell receptor beta chains follows, all from one sample in a study of blood T cell repertoires in COVID-19. Measured with immunoSEQ multiplex PCR; TCRdb has only the in-frame clones, and not every one. This table has 190,000 or so clones, approximately 89% appearing once. The sequenced sample consisted of peripheral blood. These receptors were taken from a man aged 35-49 years with active or convalescent COVID-19. Both conserved end residues are part of each CDR3. Fields, in order: J gene, V gene, clone size, D gene, CDR3 DNA, CDR3 protein. The D gene is left open where the match is weak. Not every row has a clone size; where given, it reads once, few, many or a size class.

j_gene: TRBJ1-2
v_gene: TRBV27
abundance: few
d_gene: TRBD1
CDR3nt: TGTGCCAGCAGTCCGAGAGTTACGGACAGGGGGCCTCAGATAGGCTATGGCTACACCTTC
CDR3aa: CASSPRVTDRGPQIGYGYTF

j_gene: TRBJ1-1
v_gene: TRBV7-8
abundance: -
d_gene: TRBD1
CDR3nt: TGTGCCAGCAGCCCGCCCACAGGGGTCAACACTGAAGCTTTCTTT
CDR3aa: CASSPPTGVNTEAFF

j_gene: TRBJ1-3
v_gene: TRBV5-1
abundance: -
d_gene: -
CDR3nt: TGCGCCAGCAGCTTGGTGCAGGCGGGGCCCTCTGGAAACACCATATATTTT
CDR3aa: CASSLVQAGPSGNTIYF

j_gene: TRBJ2-5
v_gene: TRBV19
abundance: -
d_gene: TRBD2
CDR3nt: TGTGCCAGTAGTGGGACTAGCGGGGGCCAAGAGACCCAGTACTTC
CDR3aa: CASSGTSGGQETQYF

j_gene: TRBJ1-5
v_gene: TRBV27
abundance: -
d_gene: TRBD1
CDR3nt: TGTGCCAGCAGTTTTCAAACAGGGGCCAATCAGCCCCAGCATTTT
CDR3aa: CASSFQTGANQPQHF

j_gene: TRBJ1-1
v_gene: TRBV7-9
abundance: -
d_gene: -
CDR3nt: TGTGCCAGCAGCCCAACGGCAGGGTCGTTGACTGAAGCTTTCTTT
CDR3aa: CASSPTAGSLTEAFF

j_gene: TRBJ2-7
v_gene: TRBV10-3
abundance: few
d_gene: TRBD2
CDR3nt: TGTGCCATCAGTGATCGGAGCGGGGAGCCCCGCGAGCAGTACTTC
CDR3aa: CAISDRSGEPREQYF

j_gene: TRBJ1-4
v_gene: TRBV3-1/TRBV3-2
abundance: -
d_gene: -
CDR3nt: TGTGCCAGCAGCCAAATGACAGGTCCTAATGAAAAACTGTTTTTT
CDR3aa: CASSQMTGPNEKLFF

j_gene: TRBJ2-2
v_gene: TRBV5-4
abundance: -
d_gene: TRBD2
CDR3nt: TGTGCCAGCAGAGGCGGGGGGGCCTGGGGCGGGGAGCTGTTTTTT
CDR3aa: CASRGGGAWGGELFF

j_gene: TRBJ2-2
v_gene: TRBV5-1
abundance: -
d_gene: TRBD2
CDR3nt: TGCGCCAGCAGCTCCTTGGGGGGGGTAACCGGGGAGCTGTTTTTT
CDR3aa: CASSSLGGVTGELFF

j_gene: TRBJ1-2
v_gene: TRBV30
abundance: -
d_gene: -
CDR3nt: TGTGCCTGGAATTCGGGGGGCGATGGCTACACCTTC
CDR3aa: CAWNSGGDGYTF

j_gene: TRBJ1-5
v_gene: TRBV6-6
abundance: once
d_gene: -
CDR3nt: TGTGCCAGCAGTTACGCGGAGATTGATCAGCCCCAGCATTTT
CDR3aa: CASSYAEIDQPQHF

j_gene: TRBJ2-5
v_gene: TRBV5-4
abundance: -
d_gene: -
CDR3nt: TGTGCCAGCAGCTTACGGCGGGTAGAAGAGACCCAGTACTTC
CDR3aa: CASSLRRVEETQYF

j_gene: TRBJ1-5
v_gene: TRBV30
abundance: -
d_gene: -
CDR3nt: TGTGCCTGGAGTGTACCAGACACAAACAATCAGCCCCAGCATTTT
CDR3aa: CAWSVPDTNNQPQHF

j_gene: TRBJ2-1
v_gene: TRBV6-5
abundance: once
d_gene: -
CDR3nt: TGTGCCAGCAGCTTAGCTGGGGAGCAGTTCTTC
CDR3aa: CASSLAGEQFF

j_gene: TRBJ2-1
v_gene: TRBV2
abundance: -
d_gene: -
CDR3nt: TGTGCCAGCAGTGAGTCGCCAGGGAGGTATGAGCAGTTCTTC
CDR3aa: CASSESPGRYEQFF

j_gene: TRBJ2-7
v_gene: TRBV19
abundance: -
d_gene: -
CDR3nt: TGTGCCAGTAGTATGGGGGGGCGAAACGAGCAGTACTTC
CDR3aa: CASSMGGRNEQYF

j_gene: TRBJ1-6
v_gene: TRBV6-1
abundance: -
d_gene: TRBD1
CDR3nt: TGTGCCAGCAGTGACCGGGACAGGGTGAGAAATTCACCCCTCCACTTT
CDR3aa: CASSDRDRVRNSPLHF

j_gene: TRBJ2-1
v_gene: TRBV29-1
abundance: few
d_gene: TRBD2
CDR3nt: TGCAGCGTTGACGGTCTAGCGGGACAGAGTTCCTACAATGAGCAGTTCTTC
CDR3aa: CSVDGLAGQSSYNEQFF

j_gene: TRBJ1-2
v_gene: TRBV6-2/TRBV6-3
abundance: -
d_gene: TRBD1
CDR3nt: TGTGCCAGCAGCGACAGGGGCAGGGAAGGGTATGGCTACACCTTC
CDR3aa: CASSDRGREGYGYTF

j_gene: TRBJ2-7
v_gene: TRBV30
abundance: -
d_gene: -
CDR3nt: TGTGCCTGGAGTGTGGGCAGGCTCAGCTCCTACGAGCAGTACTTC
CDR3aa: CAWSVGRLSSYEQYF

j_gene: TRBJ2-1
v_gene: TRBV5-4
abundance: -
d_gene: -
CDR3nt: TGTGCCAGCAGCCCCCCGCGTTCCGGACAACCTTACAATGAGCAGTTCTTC
CDR3aa: CASSPPRSGQPYNEQFF

j_gene: TRBJ1-1
v_gene: TRBV29-1
abundance: -
d_gene: -
CDR3nt: TGCAGCGCCATGCCCCACAATCAGGGGAACACTGAAGCTTTCTTT
CDR3aa: CSAMPHNQGNTEAFF

j_gene: TRBJ2-5
v_gene: TRBV19
abundance: -
d_gene: -
CDR3nt: TGTGCCAGTAGTAAGCTGGAGAGCCCCCGCGAGACCCAGTACTTC
CDR3aa: CASSKLESPRETQYF

j_gene: TRBJ2-7
v_gene: TRBV28
abundance: -
d_gene: -
CDR3nt: TGTGCCACCCGGGACACATCCTACGAGCAGTACTTC
CDR3aa: CATRDTSYEQYF

j_gene: TRBJ2-1
v_gene: TRBV20-1
abundance: -
d_gene: TRBD2
CDR3nt: TGCAGTGCTAGTCCGTCCCGGGTAGGTCTAGCGGGATTCAATGAGCAGTTCTTC
CDR3aa: CSASPSRVGLAGFNEQFF

j_gene: TRBJ2-3
v_gene: TRBV4-3
abundance: -
d_gene: TRBD2
CDR3nt: TGCGCCAGCAGCCGAGCGAGCATAGCCGGGGCTAGCGGGGGGGCGAGCACAGATACGCAGTATTTT
CDR3aa: CASSRASIAGASGGASTDTQYF

j_gene: TRBJ2-2
v_gene: TRBV15
abundance: -
d_gene: -
CDR3nt: TGTGCCACCAGCAGACCCGAACAGGTCGCTTTAACCACCGGGGAGCTGTTTTTT
CDR3aa: CATSRPEQVALTTGELFF

j_gene: TRBJ1-2
v_gene: TRBV29-1
abundance: -
d_gene: TRBD1
CDR3nt: TGCAGCGTTGGGAGGGGACAGAACTATGGCTACACCTTC
CDR3aa: CSVGRGQNYGYTF

j_gene: TRBJ2-1
v_gene: TRBV5-1
abundance: -
d_gene: -
CDR3nt: TGCGCCAGCAGCTTGGCGACAGGACTGGGCGACAATGAGCAGTTCTTC
CDR3aa: CASSLATGLGDNEQFF

j_gene: TRBJ1-1
v_gene: TRBV5-1
abundance: once
d_gene: TRBD1
CDR3nt: TGCGCCAGCAGCTTGGGGGGACAGGGAGGATTGGCTTTCTTT
CDR3aa: CASSLGGQGGLAFF

j_gene: TRBJ1-2
v_gene: TRBV6-5
abundance: few
d_gene: TRBD1
CDR3nt: TGTGCCAGCAGTTCCCCGCCCCAAGGACAGGGGGTGGTCTACACCTTC
CDR3aa: CASSSPPQGQGVVYTF

j_gene: TRBJ2-3
v_gene: TRBV3-1/TRBV3-2
abundance: -
d_gene: TRBD2
CDR3nt: TGTGCCAGCAGCCAAGAGGCCCCGCTAGCGGGGGGGGTAGATACGCAGTATTTT
CDR3aa: CASSQEAPLAGGVDTQYF

j_gene: TRBJ2-7
v_gene: TRBV4-1
abundance: -
d_gene: TRBD1
CDR3nt: TGCGCCAGCAGCCAAGTGTTGGACAGGGAGATCTACGAGCAGTACTTC
CDR3aa: CASSQVLDREIYEQYF

j_gene: TRBJ2-2
v_gene: TRBV27
abundance: -
d_gene: -
CDR3nt: TGTGCCAGCAGTCTCAGGTTCAGGGGCCCGGAGCTGTTTTTT
CDR3aa: CASSLRFRGPELFF

j_gene: TRBJ1-3
v_gene: TRBV3-1/TRBV3-2
abundance: -
d_gene: -
CDR3nt: TGTGCCAGCAGCCAAGGGCCTGGAAACACCATATATTTT
CDR3aa: CASSQGPGNTIYF